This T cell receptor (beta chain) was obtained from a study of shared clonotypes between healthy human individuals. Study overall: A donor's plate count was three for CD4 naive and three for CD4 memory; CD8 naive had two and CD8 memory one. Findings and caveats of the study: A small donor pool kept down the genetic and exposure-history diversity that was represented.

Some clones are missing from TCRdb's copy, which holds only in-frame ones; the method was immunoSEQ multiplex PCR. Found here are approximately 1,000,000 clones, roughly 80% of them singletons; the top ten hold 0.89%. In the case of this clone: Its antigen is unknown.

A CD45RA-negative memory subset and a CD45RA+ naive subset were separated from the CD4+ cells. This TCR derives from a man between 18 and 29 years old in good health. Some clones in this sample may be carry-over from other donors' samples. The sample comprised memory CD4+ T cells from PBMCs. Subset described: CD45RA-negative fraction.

In nucleotides, the CDR3 is TGCGCCAGCAGCCAAGCCTCAGGGGGGGGTGGAAACACCATATATTTT. It is translated as CASSQASGGGGNTIYF. The chain couples TRBV4-3 to TRBJ1-3; 7 bases agree with TRBD1. Trimming took 1 base from V and 3 from J; bases not matched to a gene: 6. CDR1 and CDR2 (germline): LGHNA, YSLEER. The CDR3 is 16 residues long.